Below are 18 T cell receptor beta chains sequenced from a single sample in a study of blood T cell repertoires in COVID-19. The assay was immunoSEQ multiplex PCR, and TCRdb's table has in-frame clones only and misses some. The table lists over 200,000 clones, roughly 80% of them singletons. Sequences were obtained from peripheral blood. These receptors were collected from a human donor in a cohort sampled during active COVID-19.

The V and J genes are TRBV7-9 and TRBJ1-1; 9 nucleotides align to TRBD1. CDR1 is SEHNR and CDR2 is FQNEAQ in the germline V gene (reference sequence). This CDR3 comprises 17 residues. After removal of 1 base from V and 2 bases from J, the junction contained 8 bases not matched to a gene. CDR3 DNA: TGTGCCAGCAGCTTAGACTACAGGGGGCCGAAAAACACTGAAGCTTTCTTT. Amino acids: CASSLDYRGPKNTEAFF. Supplemented by reference TRBV7-9 and TRBJ1-1, the full variable domain reads DTGVSQNPRHKITKRGQNVTFRCDPISEHNRLYWYRQTLGQGPEFLTYFQNEAQLEKSRLLSDRFSAERPKGSFSTLEIQRTEQGDSAMYLCASSLDYRGPKNTEAFFGQGTRLTVV.

The rearrangement links TRBV3-1 (or the pseudogene TRBV3-2) to TRBJ2-7; no firm D call. V shed 1 base and J shed 4 bases, with 11 bases lying between them. Germline values: CDR1 LGHDT, CDR2 YNNKEL (reference sequence). The length of the CDR3 is 14 residues. This CDR3 is CASSQVSGKYEQYF. CDR3 bases: TGTGCCAGCAGCCAAGTGTCAGGAAAATACGAGCAGTACTTC.

This clone was seen only once. The J gene is TRBJ2-7, the V gene TRBV12-2; the D call of TRBD2 is as the table states it, not checked on the DNA. TRBV12-2 has pseudogene status. The CDR3 has 15 amino acids. CDR3 loop: CASPPLKRENCEQYF. Written as DNA, the CDR3 is TGTGCAAGTCCCCCTTTAAAGCGGGAAAACTGCGAGCAGTACTTC.

V is TRBV28 and J is TRBJ2-7; D is unclear. Per the germline V gene, CDR1 is MDHEN and CDR2 is SYDVKM. With 2 bases removed from V and 1 base from J, the gap between germline ends came to 9 bases. The CDR3 is made up of 14 amino acids. CDR3 sequence reads: CASSLRRLSYEQYF. The CDR3 DNA sequence: TGTGCCAGCAGTTTAAGGCGACTTTCCTACGAGCAGTACTTC. The full variable domain, in which reference TRBV28 and TRBJ2-7 provide the parts outside the CDR3, is DVKVTQSSRYLVKRTGEKVFLECVQDMDHENMFWYRQDPGLGLRLIYFSYDVKMKEKGDIPEGYSVSREKKERFSLILESASTNQTSMYLCASSLRRLSYEQYFGPGTRLTVT.

The chain recombines TRBV6-5 with TRBJ1-2; 7 nucleotides match TRBD1. V was pared by 4 bases and J by 4 bases, with 9 bases of the junction left unmatched. Germline CDR1 reads MNHEY; CDR2 reads SVGAGI. CDR3 length: 15 amino acids. CDR3 DNA sequence: TGTGCCAGCAGTTCGACAGGGCGGCGGAGCTATGGCTACACCTTC. It translates to CASSSTGRRSYGYTF.

This chain connects TRBV18 to TRBJ1-1; no reliable D call. The V end was cut by 0 bases, the J end by 1 base, with 6 bases between. Germline values: CDR1 KGHSH, CDR2 LQKENI. The CDR3 has 14 residues. The CDR3 sequence: CASSPPSGNTEAFF. The CDR3 nucleotides are TGTGCCAGCTCACCACCGTCAGGGAACACTGAAGCTTTCTTT.

V and J are TRBV6-2 or TRBV6-3 and TRBJ2-7, with D possibly being TRBD2 (5 bases). V shed 0 bases and J shed 1 base, with 7 bases lying between them. The CDR3 totals 14 residues. Germline V gene data show CDR1 as MNHEY and CDR2 as SVGEGT. The CDR3 nucleotides are TGTGCCAGCAGTTACTCTACTAGTTCCTACGAGCAGTACTTC. Translation gives CASSYSTSSYEQYF.

With regard to this clone: A much larger clone lies a single base off, so this may be a read error. Distinct nucleotide sequences in the sample also encode this CDR3. This rearrangement joins TRBV9 to TRBJ2-1, with 8 bases aligning to TRBD2. Germline V gene data show CDR1 as SGDLS and CDR2 as YYNGEE. This CDR3 contains 14 residues. With V trimmed by 4 bases and J by 3 bases, 3 bases remained unmatched. The CDR3 reads CASSPGTSYNEQFF. The CDR3, as DNA: TGTGCCAGCAGCCCAGGGACTAGCTACAATGAGCAGTTCTTC.

V gene TRBV21-1 combines with J gene TRBJ2-1; the table's D call, TRBD2, has no DNA check behind it. TRBV21-1 is an annotated pseudogene. The CDR3 extends over 18 amino acids. The CDR3, as DNA: TGTGCCAGCAGCAAAGGGCTAGCGGGGCAGAGCTCCTACAATGAGCAGTTCTTC. Translated: CASSKGLAGQSSYNEQFF.

The chain joins TRBV2 to TRBJ2-7, with D possibly matching TRBD1 (5 bases). The CDR3 is made up of 11 amino acids. Germline CDR1 is SNHLY and CDR2 is FYNNEI. Trimming removed 2 bases from V and 10 bases from J, with 9 bases in between. CDR3 nucleotides: TGTGCCAGCAGTGAAATGACAGACCAGTACTTC. As protein: CASSEMTDQYF.

J is TRBJ2-1 and V is TRBV11-2, with 14 bases lining up with TRBD2. The CDR3 extends over 18 amino acids. Per the germline V gene, CDR1 is SGHAT and CDR2 is FQNNGV. V shed 1 base, J shed 7 bases, and the junction held 9 bases outside the gene matches. This CDR3 reads CASSLVGLAGVFGNEQFF. CDR3 in DNA: TGTGCCAGCAGCTTAGTGGGACTAGCGGGAGTATTCGGGAATGAGCAGTTCTTC.

The rearrangement links TRBV21-1 to TRBJ2-7; TRBD2, the D gene given by the table, was not confirmed from the DNA. TRBV21-1 is designated a pseudogene. This CDR3 spans 15 amino acids. CDR3 region: CASTRRGSGRSEQYF. As DNA, the CDR3 is TGTGCCAGCACCCGCCGGGGTAGCGGGAGATCCGAGCAGTACTTC.

This chain uses TRBV30 with TRBJ2-7, with 7 bases lining up with TRBD2. Germline V lookup: CDR1 GTSNPN, CDR2 SVGIG (reference sequence). The CDR3 loop spans 12 amino acids. Unmatched junction bases numbered 5, after V lost 0 bases and J lost 9 bases. CDR3 DNA: TGTGCCTGGAGTGTAGGGAGGGGAGGGCAGTACTTC. Protein product: CAWSVGRGGQYF. Full variable domain (rest looked up from reference TRBV30 and TRBJ2-7): SQTIHQWPATLVQPVGSPLSLECTVEGTSNPNLYWYRQAAGRGLQLLFYSVGIGQISSEVPQNLSASRPQDRQFILSSKKLLLSDSGFYLCAWSVGRGGQYFGPGTRLTVT.

This chain connects TRBV7-8 to TRBJ1-2; possible D gene TRBD1, 6 bases. Looked up from germline, CDR1 is SGHVS and CDR2 is FQNEAQ. Between the trimmed V and J ends, which lost 2 bases and 4 bases, there was a span of 17 bases. The CDR3 has 16 amino acids. DNA for the CDR3: TGTGCCAGCAGCTTAAAACAGGGCGAGATTTTCTATGGCTACACCTTC. Translated: CASSLKQGEIFYGYTF.

The V and J genes are TRBV3-1 (or the pseudogene TRBV3-2) and TRBJ1-1; D is ambiguous. Trimming left V 1 base short and J 1 base short, with 7 bases between. Germline CDR1 LGHDT, CDR2 YNNKEL (reference sequence). The CDR3 totals 14 residues. The CDR3 region is CASSQGSENTEAFF. The CDR3 region has the DNA TGTGCCAGCAGCCAAGGCAGCGAGAACACTGAAGCTTTCTTT.

CDR3 region: CASSRYSYTEAFF. The CDR3 nucleotides are TGTGCCAGTAGTAGATACAGTTACACTGAAGCTTTCTTT. The gene calls are TRBV19 and TRBJ1-1, with D hard to call. Germline CDR1 LNHDA, CDR2 SQIVND (reference sequence). CDR3 length: 13 amino acids. V was cut by 4 bases and J by 3 bases, with 9 bases left in between.

V is TRBV28 and J is TRBJ1-5, with TRBD1 identical over 7 bases. With 6 bases clipped from V and 3 bases from J, the junction kept 8 bases outside the gene matches. The length of the CDR3 is 15 residues. Looked up from germline, CDR1 is MDHEN and CDR2 is SYDVKM. This CDR3 reads CASSGQTGYNQPQHF. The DNA for the CDR3 is TGTGCCAGCAGCGGACAGACAGGGTACAATCAGCCCCAGCATTTT.

This chain connects TRBV7-9 to TRBJ1-1; tentative D call: TRBD1 (6 bases). Germline values: CDR1 SEHNR, CDR2 FQNEAQ (reference sequence). V was pared by 1 base and J by 4 bases, with 13 bases between. The CDR3 extends over 15 amino acids. The CDR3 sequence is CASSLVSGGFTEAFF. The CDR3 DNA reads TGTGCCAGCAGCTTAGTGTCTGGGGGCTTCACTGAAGCTTTCTTT. The entire variable domain, with the rest obtained from reference TRBV7-9 and TRBJ1-1, is as follows: DTGVSQNPRHKITKRGQNVTFRCDPISEHNRLYWYRQTLGQGPEFLTYFQNEAQLEKSRLLSDRFSAERPKGSFSTLEIQRTEQGDSAMYLCASSLVSGGFTEAFFGQGTRLTVV.